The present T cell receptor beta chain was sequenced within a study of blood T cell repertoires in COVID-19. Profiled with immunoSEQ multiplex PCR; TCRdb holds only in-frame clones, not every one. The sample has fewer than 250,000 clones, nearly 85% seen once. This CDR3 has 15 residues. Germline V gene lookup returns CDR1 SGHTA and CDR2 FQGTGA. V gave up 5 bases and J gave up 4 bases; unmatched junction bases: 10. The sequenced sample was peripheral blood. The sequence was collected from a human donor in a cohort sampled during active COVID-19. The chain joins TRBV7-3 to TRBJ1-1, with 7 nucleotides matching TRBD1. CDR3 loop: CASSLTTGSSTEAFF. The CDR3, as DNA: TGTGCCAGCAGCCTCACGACAGGGTCGAGCACTGAAGCTTTCTTT.